The T cell receptor beta chain described here comes from a study of blood T cell repertoires in COVID-19 (dated by TCRdb to 2018 to 2020). The study in broad terms: Collaborator samples came from the United States, Italy and Spain and covered acute and convalescent phases of COVID-19. The material from the prospective study consisted of cDNA or gDNA derived from T cells, B-cell-depleted T cells, or PBMCs. The dataset comprised deeply sampled blood TCRbeta repertoires from subjects exposed to, actively infected with, or recovered from COVID-19. The repertoires were made available in a free public database intended to serve as a resource for research on the immune response to SARS-CoV-2. Samples came from the ongoing ImmuneRACE study (first 160 participants) plus 1,254 subjects from 6 global collaborators. Sample metadata almost always included a de-identified subject ID, COVID-19 status, age in years and sex. Where available, HLA class I and class II types were taken from metadata supplied by the sample provider and were not determined by assay-based typing. General study outcomes and caveats: The quantity of clinical and demographic metadata differed by source and by participant and was supplied without curation.

The immunoSEQ Assay, a bias-controlled multiplex PCR, was used to amplify TCRbeta CDR3 regions from genomic DNA. The study's processing was this. Within the assay, amplification of reference gene primers was used to estimate how many nucleated cells each sample contained. To quantify the absolute abundance of each unique TCRbeta CDR3 rearrangement, sequence reads were collapsed and filtered. For each sample, productive Simpson clonality was calculated as the square root of Simpson's diversity index across productive rearrangements. This is the immuneACCESS table as TCRdb keeps it, with only in-frame sequences that have V and J called. A part of the clones is gone; compared with another copy, unresolved V genes explain less than half, and the rest is unexplained. That table furnishes V, J and clone size, whereas the DNA furnished D and trimming. Recorded for this sample are around 200,000 clones; more than 80% of them occurred a single time. Together, the top ten hold about 4% of the sample.

Points on this clone: Its antigen is not yet known. No base quality values were provided; no much bigger clone lies one nucleotide off.

In the prospective study, participants were about 18 to 100 years old, resided in 24 geographic areas of the United States, and were enrolled through a virtual design. In the prospective study, cohorts were assigned on the basis of participant-reported clinical history obtained from a screening survey and a study questionnaire. Each participant in the prospective study had whole blood, serum and a nasopharyngeal or oropharyngeal swab collected by mobile phlebotomists. Over a roughly 2-month period, participants in the prospective study had the option of providing additional blood draws and questionnaires. Before DNA extraction, prospective study blood samples were shipped either frozen or at room temperature. CDR1 MNHEY and CDR2 SVGAGI are derived from the germline V gene. V is shortened by 7 bases, J by 5 bases, and the region joining them spans 17 bases. The CDR3 covers 14 residues, taking in both the cysteine and the phenylalanine. Just CDR3 DNA is preserved here, 42 bases in frame from base 1.

In this chain, TRBV6-5 is recombined with TRBJ1-2; possibly the D gene is TRBD1, per 6 matching bases. Sequenced: PBMCs or T cells enriched from blood (not recorded which). The receptor comes from a woman between 40 and 55 years old with acute COVID-19. The nucleotides read TGTGCCAGCATCAACCGGGGCAGGGGTTATGGCTACACCTTC. Its amino acids are CASINRGRGYGYTF.